The 4 T cell receptor beta chains reported below all come from one sample, sequenced in a study of naive and memory T cell subsets. The beta constant-region primer was an equimolar mix of two oligonucleotides covering TRBC1 and TRBC2. MiXCR, run by TCRdb on the UMI-ligation and nested PCR reads, gives a single entry per CDR3 protein. Among 84,000 or so distinct CDR3 sequences listed, 7% to 7.5% were seen once. The sequenced material came from central memory CD4+ T cells from blood. Receptors were obtained from a human donor in good health.

There are many counts of this clonotype. The chain carries TRBV20-1 and TRBJ2-3; D is undetermined. Germline CDR1 is DFQATT and CDR2 is SNEGSKA (reference sequence). CDR3 length: 11 amino acids. The CDR3 DNA sequence: TGCAGCCCTTCGGTCCGGGATACGCAGTATTTT. Encoded protein: CSPSVRDTQYF.

The chain joins TRBV18 to TRBJ2-2, with 9 bases aligning to TRBD1. CDR3 length: 17 amino acids. Germline V gives CDR1 KGHSH, CDR2 LQKENI. V shed 3 bases, J shed 4 bases, and the junction held 9 bases outside the gene matches. The CDR3, as DNA: TGTGCCAGCTCACCGCGATCTACAGGGGGCGGCACCGGGGAGCTGTTTTTT. Protein sequence: CASSPRSTGGGTGELFF.

This clonotype was recorded a few times. The V call is TRBV20-1, the J call TRBJ2-5; 11 nucleotides align to TRBD2. This CDR3 spans 14 amino acids. In germline, CDR1 is DFQATT, CDR2 SNEGSKA (reference sequence). J gave up 5 bases and V 5 bases, and 7 bases lay outside the gene matches. The chain's CDR3 is CSAQISGGGETQYF. In nucleotides, the CDR3 is TGCAGTGCTCAGATTAGCGGGGGGGGGGAGACCCAGTACTTC.

There are a few counts of this clonotype. V and J are TRBV7-2 and TRBJ2-2, with D tentatively TRBD2 (5 bases). The length of the CDR3 is 16 residues. Trimming pared 1 base from V and 4 bases from J, leaving 13 bases between. CDR1 is SGHTA, CDR2 FQGNSA, per germline. The CDR3 protein is CASSLDRLAGTGELFF. The CDR3 DNA is TGTGCCAGCAGCTTAGATCGTCTAGCCGGCACCGGGGAGCTGTTTTTT.